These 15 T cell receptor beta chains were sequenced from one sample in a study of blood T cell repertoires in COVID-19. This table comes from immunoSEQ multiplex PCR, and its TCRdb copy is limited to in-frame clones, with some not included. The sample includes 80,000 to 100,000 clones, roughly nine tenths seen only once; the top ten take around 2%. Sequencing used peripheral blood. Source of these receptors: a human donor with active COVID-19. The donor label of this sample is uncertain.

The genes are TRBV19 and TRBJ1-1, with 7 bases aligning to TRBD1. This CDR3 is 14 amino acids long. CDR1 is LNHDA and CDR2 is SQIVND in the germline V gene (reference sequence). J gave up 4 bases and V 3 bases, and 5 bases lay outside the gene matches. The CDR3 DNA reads TGTGCCAGTAGTATGGGACAGATAAGCACTGAAGCTTTCTTT. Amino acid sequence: CASSMGQISTEAFF.

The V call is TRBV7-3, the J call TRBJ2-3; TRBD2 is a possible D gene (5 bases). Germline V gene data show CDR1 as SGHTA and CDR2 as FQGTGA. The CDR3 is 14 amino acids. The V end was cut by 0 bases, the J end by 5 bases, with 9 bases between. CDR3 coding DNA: TGTGCCAGCAGCTTAACGAACGGGGAAGATACGCAGTATTTT. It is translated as CASSLTNGEDTQYF.

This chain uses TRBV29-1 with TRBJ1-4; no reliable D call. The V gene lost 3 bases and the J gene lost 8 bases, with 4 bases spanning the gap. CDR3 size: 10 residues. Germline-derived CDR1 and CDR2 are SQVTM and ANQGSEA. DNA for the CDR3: TGCAGCGTTGAGGAGGAAAAACTGTTTTTT. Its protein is CSVEEEKLFF.

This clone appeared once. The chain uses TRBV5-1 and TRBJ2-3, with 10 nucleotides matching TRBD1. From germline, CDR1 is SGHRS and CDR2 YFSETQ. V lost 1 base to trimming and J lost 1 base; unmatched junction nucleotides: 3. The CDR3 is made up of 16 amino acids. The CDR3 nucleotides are TGCGCCAGCAGCTTGTACGGGACAGGGGGCACAGATACGCAGTATTTT. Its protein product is CASSLYGTGGTDTQYF.

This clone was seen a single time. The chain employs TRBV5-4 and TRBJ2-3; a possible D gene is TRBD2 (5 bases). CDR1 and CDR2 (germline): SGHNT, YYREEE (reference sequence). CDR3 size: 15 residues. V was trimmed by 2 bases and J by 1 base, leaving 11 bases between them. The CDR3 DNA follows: TGTGCCAGCAGCTTTCGGGGTCTGGGCACAGATACGCAGTATTTT. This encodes CASSFRGLGTDTQYF.

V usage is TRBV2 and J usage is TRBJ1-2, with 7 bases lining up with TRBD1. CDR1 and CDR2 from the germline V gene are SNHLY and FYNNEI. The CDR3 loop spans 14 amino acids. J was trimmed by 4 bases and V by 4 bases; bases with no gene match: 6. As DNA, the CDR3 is TGTGCCAGCAGTGGCACAGGGGAGGCCTATGGCTACACCTTC. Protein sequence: CASSGTGEAYGYTF.

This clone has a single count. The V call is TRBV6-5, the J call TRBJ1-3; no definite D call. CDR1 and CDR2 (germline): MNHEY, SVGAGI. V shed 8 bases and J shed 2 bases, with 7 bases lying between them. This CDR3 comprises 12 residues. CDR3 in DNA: TGTGCCAGCTGTAGTGCTGGAAACACCATATATTTT. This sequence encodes CASCSAGNTIYF.

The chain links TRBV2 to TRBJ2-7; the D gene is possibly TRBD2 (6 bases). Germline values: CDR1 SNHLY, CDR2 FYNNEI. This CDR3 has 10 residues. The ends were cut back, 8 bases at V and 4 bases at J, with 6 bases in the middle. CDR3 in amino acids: CASGGYEQYF. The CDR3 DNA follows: TGTGCCAGCGGGGGGTACGAGCAGTACTTC.

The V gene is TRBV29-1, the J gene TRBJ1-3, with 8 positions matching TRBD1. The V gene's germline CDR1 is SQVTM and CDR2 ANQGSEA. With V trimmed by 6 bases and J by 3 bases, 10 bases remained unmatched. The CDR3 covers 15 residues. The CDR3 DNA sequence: TGCAGCGTACGATCTGCCAGGGGGCTTGGAAACACCATATATTTT. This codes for CSVRSARGLGNTIYF.

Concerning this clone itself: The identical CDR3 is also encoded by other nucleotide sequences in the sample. For the CDR3, the DNA is TGTGCCAGCAGTCTCTCGACAGGGGGCTATGGCTACACCTTC. It encodes CASSLSTGGYGYTF. The chain carries TRBV27 and TRBJ1-2; 9 positions agree with TRBD1. Per germline, CDR1 MNHEY and CDR2 SMNVEV (reference sequence). The CDR3 has 14 amino acids. With V trimmed by 5 bases and J by 4 bases, 5 bases remained unmatched.

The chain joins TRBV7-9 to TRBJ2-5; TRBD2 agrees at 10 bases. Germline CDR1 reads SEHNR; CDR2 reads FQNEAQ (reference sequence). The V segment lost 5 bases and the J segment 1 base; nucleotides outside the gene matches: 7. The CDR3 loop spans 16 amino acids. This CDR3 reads CASSRGLAATQETQYF. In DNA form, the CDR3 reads TGTGCCAGCAGCCGTGGACTAGCGGCGACCCAAGAGACCCAGTACTTC.

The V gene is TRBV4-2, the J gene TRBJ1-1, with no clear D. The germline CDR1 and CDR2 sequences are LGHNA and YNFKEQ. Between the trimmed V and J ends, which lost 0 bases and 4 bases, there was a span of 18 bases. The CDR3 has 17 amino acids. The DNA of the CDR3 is TGTGCCAGCAGCCAAGATTCTCGTCGGCAGACGGGCACTGAAGCTTTCTTT. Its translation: CASSQDSRRQTGTEAFF.

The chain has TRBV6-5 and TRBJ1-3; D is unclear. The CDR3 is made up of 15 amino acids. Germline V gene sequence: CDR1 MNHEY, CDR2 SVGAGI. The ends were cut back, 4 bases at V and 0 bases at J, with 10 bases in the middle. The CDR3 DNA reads TGTGCCAGCAGTTTGGCTGCCCACTCTGGAAACACCATATATTTT. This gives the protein CASSLAAHSGNTIYF.

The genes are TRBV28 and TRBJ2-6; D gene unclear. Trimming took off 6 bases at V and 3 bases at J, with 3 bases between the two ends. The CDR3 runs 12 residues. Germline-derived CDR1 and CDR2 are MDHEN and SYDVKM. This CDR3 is CASRSGANVLTF. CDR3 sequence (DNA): TGTGCCAGCAGGAGTGGGGCCAACGTCCTGACTTTC.

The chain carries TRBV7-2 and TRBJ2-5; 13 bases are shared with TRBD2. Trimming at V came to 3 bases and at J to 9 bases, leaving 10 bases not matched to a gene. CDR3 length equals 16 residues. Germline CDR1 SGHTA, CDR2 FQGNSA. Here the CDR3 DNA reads TGTGCCAGCAGCTTCCGAACTAGCGGGGGGGTTCGGGCCCAGTACTTC. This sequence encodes CASSFRTSGGVRAQYF.